Listed below are T cell receptor beta chains from one sample, sequenced in a study of HIV-infected patients and healthy controls. TCRdb processed the 5' RACE reads anew with MiXCR; each CDR3 protein has one entry. The table includes about 70,000 distinct CDR3 sequences, about a sixth detected once. The specimen was CD4+ T cells from blood. The receptors come from a human donor in good health. The CDR3 runs from the conserved cysteine through the conserved F or W. A D gene is named only where the DNA matches it firmly. The size entry is marked missing in some rows and otherwise reads once, few, many or a size class.

size,J,D,length,V,DNA,CDR3
.,TRBJ1-1,.,13,TRBV18,TGTGCCAGCTCACCATGGGAGAACACTGAAGCTTTCTTT,CASSPWENTEAFF
few,TRBJ1-2,.,13,TRBV20-1,TGCAGTGCTAGAGGACAAGTTAGCTATGGCTACACCTTC,CSARGQVSYGYTF
many,TRBJ1-2,.,14,TRBV12-3/TRBV12-4,TGTGCCAGCCGCCTAGGGGGGGCTAACTATGGCTACACCTTC,CASRLGGANYGYTF
.,TRBJ2-7,TRBD2,14,TRBV2,TGTGCCAGCAGTCCCCAGCGGGGGACCTACGAGCAGTACTTC,CASSPQRGTYEQYF
.,TRBJ2-5,.,14,TRBV12-3/TRBV12-4,TGTGCCAGCAGAAAGTCCGACGGTGAAGAGACCCAGTACTTC,CASRKSDGEETQYF
many,TRBJ1-6,TRBD1,15,TRBV18,TGTGCCAGCTCACCGGGACAGGGGGGTAATTCACCCCTCCACTTT,CASSPGQGGNSPLHF
.,TRBJ1-4,.,13,TRBV25-1,TGTGCCAGCAGACGGGACTTTAATGAAAAACTGTTTTTT,CASRRDFNEKLFF
few,TRBJ2-1,.,15,TRBV19,TGTGCCAGTATGTCGGCGGGACGGCCGAGCGATGAGCAGTTCTTC,CASMSAGRPSDEQFF
many,TRBJ2-7,.,14,TRBV19,TGTGCCAGTAGTATAGCCCCGCAGGCCTACGAGCAGTACTTC,CASSIAPQAYEQYF
few,TRBJ1-1,TRBD1,14,TRBV4-1,TGCGCCAGCAGCTTTACAGGGGCCGCAGTTGAAGCTTTCTTT,CASSFTGAAVEAFF
.,TRBJ1-2,.,11,TRBV6-2/TRBV6-3,TGTGCCAGCAGTTACGTGAGTGGCTACACCTTC,CASSYVSGYTF
.,TRBJ2-7,.,15,TRBV6-2/TRBV6-3,TGTGCCAGCAGTTTCCGGCGGGTTGTGGGCCACGAGCAGTACTTC,CASSFRRVVGHEQYF
.,TRBJ1-6,.,15,TRBV20-1,TGCAGTGCTAGAAACGTTGAAGGGGGTAATTCACCCCTCCACTTT,CSARNVEGGNSPLHF
.,TRBJ2-7,.,15,TRBV12-3/TRBV12-4,TGTGCCAGCAGTTTAGGTGACGGAAGCTCCTACGAGCAGTACTTC,CASSLGDGSSYEQYF
.,TRBJ2-7,.,14,TRBV7-2,TGTGCCAGCAGCTTAACAAAACCGGCCTACGAGCAGTACTTC,CASSLTKPAYEQYF
many,TRBJ1-1,.,15,TRBV7-2,TGTGCCAGCAGCTTACAGGCGGAGGTAAACACTGAAGCTTTCTTT,CASSLQAEVNTEAFF
many,TRBJ2-7,TRBD2,15,TRBV3-1,TGTGCCAGCAGCCTAGGGGCTAGCGGGGCCTACGAGCAGTACTTC,CASSLGASGAYEQYF
.,TRBJ2-5,TRBD2,14,TRBV7-9,TGTGCCAGCAGCCTAAGACTAGCGGGGGAGACCCAGTACTTC,CASSLRLAGETQYF
few,TRBJ2-7,.,16,TRBV7-2,TGTGCCAGCAGCCGCCGGGGGATTGCATATACCTACGAGCAGTACTTC,CASSRRGIAYTYEQYF
.,TRBJ2-1,.,14,TRBV7-9,TGTGCCAGCAGCTTCGGCAGGGGATACAATGAGCAGTTCTTC,CASSFGRGYNEQFF
.,TRBJ2-7,TRBD2,13,TRBV15,TGTGCCACCAGCTCCCGGGGGGCCTACGAGCAGTACTTC,CATSSRGAYEQYF
.,TRBJ2-7,TRBD2,14,TRBV20-1,TGCAGTGCTATCCGACTAGCGGGGTACAATGAGCAGTACTTC,CSAIRLAGYNEQYF
.,TRBJ2-3,TRBD1,13,TRBV30,TGTGCCTGGGAGGACAGGGTGAAAGATACGCAGTATTTT,CAWEDRVKDTQYF
.,TRBJ2-1,TRBD2,15,TRBV11-2,TGTGCCAGCAGCTTACTAGCGGGAGTTAGTAATGAGCAGTTCTTC,CASSLLAGVSNEQFF
.,TRBJ2-3,.,12,TRBV5-1,TGCGCCAGCAGATCTTTGGGGGATACGCAGTATTTT,CASRSLGDTQYF
.,TRBJ1-1,.,15,TRBV7-2,TGTGCCAGCAGCTTCGAGATGGGAGGAGACACTGAAGCTTTCTTT,CASSFEMGGDTEAFF
.,TRBJ2-7,TRBD1,16,TRBV19,TGTGCCAGTAGTCCTAGAACCGGGACAGGGATCTACGAGCAGTACTTC,CASSPRTGTGIYEQYF